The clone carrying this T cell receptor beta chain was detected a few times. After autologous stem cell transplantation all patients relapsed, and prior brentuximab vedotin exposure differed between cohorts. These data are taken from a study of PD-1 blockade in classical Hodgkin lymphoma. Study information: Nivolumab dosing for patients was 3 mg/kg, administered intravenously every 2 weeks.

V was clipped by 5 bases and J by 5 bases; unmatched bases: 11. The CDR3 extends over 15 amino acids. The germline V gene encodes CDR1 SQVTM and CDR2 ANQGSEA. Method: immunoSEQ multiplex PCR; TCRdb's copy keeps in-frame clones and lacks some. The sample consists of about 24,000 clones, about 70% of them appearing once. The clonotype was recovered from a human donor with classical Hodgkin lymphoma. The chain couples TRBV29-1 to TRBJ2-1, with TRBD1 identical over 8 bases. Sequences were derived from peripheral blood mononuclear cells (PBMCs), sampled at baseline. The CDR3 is CSVHPGDRGNNEQFF. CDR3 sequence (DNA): TGCAGCGTTCATCCCGGCGACAGGGGCAACAATGAGCAGTTCTTC.